Detailed here is one TCR beta chain. This table comes from immunoSEQ multiplex PCR, and its TCRdb copy is limited to in-frame clones, with some not included. The sample has about 340,000 clones; roughly 92% are singletons. This sample stems from a study of brain T cells in children with intractable seizures. Time point in this sample: blood from clinic visit 5 months post-surgery; TSC patient then seizure free. Sequencing was limited to surgery cases with top T cell transcript signatures in brain tissue. The V end lost 7 bases, the J end lost 2 bases, and 14 bases lay between the germline ends. The CDR3 has 14 amino acids. Looked up from germline, CDR1 is SEHNR and CDR2 is FQNEAQ (reference sequence).

The source was peripheral blood, collected about 5 months after surgery. The chain couples TRBV7-9 to TRBJ1-2; D is unclear. The sequence derives from a boy under two years old with tuberous sclerosis and intractable seizures. CDR3 sequence (DNA): TGTGCCAGCACCTACCCCCTTAGAAACTATGGCTACACCTTC. Translation: CASTYPLRNYGYTF.